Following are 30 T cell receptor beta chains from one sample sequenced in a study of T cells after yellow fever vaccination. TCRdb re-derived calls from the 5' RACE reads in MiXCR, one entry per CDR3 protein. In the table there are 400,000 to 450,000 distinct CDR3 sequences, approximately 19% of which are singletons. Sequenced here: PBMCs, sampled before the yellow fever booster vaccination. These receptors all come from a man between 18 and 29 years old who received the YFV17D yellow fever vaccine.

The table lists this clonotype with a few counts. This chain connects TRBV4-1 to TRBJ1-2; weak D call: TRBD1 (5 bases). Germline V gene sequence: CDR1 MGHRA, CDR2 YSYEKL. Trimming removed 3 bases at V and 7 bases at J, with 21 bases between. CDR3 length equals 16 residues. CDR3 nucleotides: TGCGCCAGCAGCCAGTTACCCACTGGGGGTGTGCGTGGCTACACCTTC. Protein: CASSQLPTGGVRGYTF.

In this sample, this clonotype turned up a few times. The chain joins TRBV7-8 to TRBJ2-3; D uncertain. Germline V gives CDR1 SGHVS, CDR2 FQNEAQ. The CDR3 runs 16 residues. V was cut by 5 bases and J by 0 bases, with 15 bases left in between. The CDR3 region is CASSPVAAFSTDTQYF. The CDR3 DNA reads TGTGCCAGCAGCCCCGTAGCCGCTTTTAGCACAGATACGCAGTATTTT.

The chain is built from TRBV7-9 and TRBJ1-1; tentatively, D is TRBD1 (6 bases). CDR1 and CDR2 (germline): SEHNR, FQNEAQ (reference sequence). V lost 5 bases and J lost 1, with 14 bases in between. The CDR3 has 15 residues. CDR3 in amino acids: CASSNALTGNTEAFF. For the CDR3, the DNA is TGTGCCAGCAGCAACGCCCTGACAGGGAACACTGAAGCTTTCTTT.

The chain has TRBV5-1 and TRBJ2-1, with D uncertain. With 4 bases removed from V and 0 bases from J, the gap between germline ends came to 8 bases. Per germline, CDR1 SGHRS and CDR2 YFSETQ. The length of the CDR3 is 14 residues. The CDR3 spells CASSGQTSYNEQFF. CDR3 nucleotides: TGCGCCAGCAGCGGCCAGACCTCCTACAATGAGCAGTTCTTC.

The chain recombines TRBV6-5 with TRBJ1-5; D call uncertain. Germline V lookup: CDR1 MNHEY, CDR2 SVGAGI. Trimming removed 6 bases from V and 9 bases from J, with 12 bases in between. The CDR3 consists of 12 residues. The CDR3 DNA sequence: TGTGCCAGCAGGCCGCCAACCGGGCCCCAGCATTTT. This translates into CASRPPTGPQHF.

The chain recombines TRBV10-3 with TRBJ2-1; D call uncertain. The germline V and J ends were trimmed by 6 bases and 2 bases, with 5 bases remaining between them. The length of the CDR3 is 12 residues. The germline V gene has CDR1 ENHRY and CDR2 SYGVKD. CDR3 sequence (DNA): TGTGCCATCAGCCCGGCCTACAATGAGCAGTTCTTC. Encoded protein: CAISPAYNEQFF.

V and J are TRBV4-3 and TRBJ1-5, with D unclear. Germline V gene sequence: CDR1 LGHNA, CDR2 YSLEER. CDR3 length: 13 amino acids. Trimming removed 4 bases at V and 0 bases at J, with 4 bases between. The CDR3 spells CASSPVSNQPQHF. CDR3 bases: TGCGCCAGCAGCCCCGTTAGCAATCAGCCCCAGCATTTT.

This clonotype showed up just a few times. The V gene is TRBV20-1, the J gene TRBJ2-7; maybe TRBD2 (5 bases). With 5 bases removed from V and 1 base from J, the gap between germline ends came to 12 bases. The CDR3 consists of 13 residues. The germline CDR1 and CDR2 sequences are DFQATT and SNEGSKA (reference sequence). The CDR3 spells CSASGETSYEQYV. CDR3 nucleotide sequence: TGCAGTGCTTCCGGGGAAACGTCCTACGAGCAGTACGTC.

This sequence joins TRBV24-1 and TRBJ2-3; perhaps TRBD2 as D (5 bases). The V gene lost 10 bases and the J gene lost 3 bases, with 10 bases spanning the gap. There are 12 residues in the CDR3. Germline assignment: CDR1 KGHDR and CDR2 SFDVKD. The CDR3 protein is CATGDETDTQYF. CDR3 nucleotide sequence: TGTGCCACGGGAGATGAGACAGATACGCAGTATTTT.

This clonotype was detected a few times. The CDR3 is CSVRDVPGTEAFF. As DNA, the CDR3 is TGCAGCGTAAGGGACGTCCCGGGCACTGAAGCTTTCTTT. The chain couples TRBV29-1 to TRBJ1-1, with D perhaps matching TRBD1 (5 bases). V lost 6 bases and J 4 bases, leaving 15 bases between the germline ends. This CDR3 is 13 amino acids long. From germline, CDR1 is SQVTM and CDR2 ANQGSEA. Looking up the rest from reference TRBV29-1 and TRBJ1-1 gives the full variable domain: SAVISQKPSRDICQRGTSLTIQCQVDSQVTMMFWYRQQPGQSLTLIATANQGSEATYESGFVIDKFPISRPNLTFSTLTVSNMSPEDSSIYLCSVRDVPGTEAFFGQGTRLTVV.

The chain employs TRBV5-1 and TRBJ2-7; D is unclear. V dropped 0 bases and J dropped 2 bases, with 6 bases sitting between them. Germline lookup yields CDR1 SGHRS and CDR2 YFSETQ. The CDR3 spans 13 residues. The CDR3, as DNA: TGCGCCAGCAGCTTGGACCCGGCCTACGAGCAGTACTTC. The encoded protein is CASSLDPAYEQYF.

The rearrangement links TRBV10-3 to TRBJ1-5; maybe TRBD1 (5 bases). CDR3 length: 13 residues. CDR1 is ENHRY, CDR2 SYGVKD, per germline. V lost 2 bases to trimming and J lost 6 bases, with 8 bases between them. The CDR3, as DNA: TGTGCCATCAGTGAGGGACAAAGTCAGCCCCAGCATTTT. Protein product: CAISEGQSQPQHF.

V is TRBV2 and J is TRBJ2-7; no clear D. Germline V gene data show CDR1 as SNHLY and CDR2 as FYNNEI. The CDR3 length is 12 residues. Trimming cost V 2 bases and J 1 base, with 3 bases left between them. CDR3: CASSETSYEQYF. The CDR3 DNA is TGTGCCAGCAGTGAAACGTCCTACGAGCAGTACTTC.

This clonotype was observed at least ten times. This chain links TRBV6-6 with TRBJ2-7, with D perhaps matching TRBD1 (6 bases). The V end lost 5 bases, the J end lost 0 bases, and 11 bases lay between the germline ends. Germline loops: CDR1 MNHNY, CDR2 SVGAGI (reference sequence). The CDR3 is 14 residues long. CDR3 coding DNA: TGTGCCAGCAGTCGAGCGACAGGCTCCTACGAGCAGTACTTC. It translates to CASSRATGSYEQYF.

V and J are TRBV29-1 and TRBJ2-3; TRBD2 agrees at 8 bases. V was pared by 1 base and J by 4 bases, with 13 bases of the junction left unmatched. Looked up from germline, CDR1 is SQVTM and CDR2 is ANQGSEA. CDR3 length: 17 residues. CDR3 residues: CSVEGGQGLESADTQYF. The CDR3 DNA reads TGCAGCGTTGAAGGGGGGCAGGGACTAGAGTCCGCAGATACGCAGTATTTT.

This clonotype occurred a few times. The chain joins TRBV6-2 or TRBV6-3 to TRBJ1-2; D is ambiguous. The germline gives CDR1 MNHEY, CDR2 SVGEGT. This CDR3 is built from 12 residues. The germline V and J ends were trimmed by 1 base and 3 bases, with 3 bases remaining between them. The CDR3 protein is CASSYWDYGYTF. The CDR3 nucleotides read TGTGCCAGCAGTTACTGGGACTATGGCTACACCTTC.

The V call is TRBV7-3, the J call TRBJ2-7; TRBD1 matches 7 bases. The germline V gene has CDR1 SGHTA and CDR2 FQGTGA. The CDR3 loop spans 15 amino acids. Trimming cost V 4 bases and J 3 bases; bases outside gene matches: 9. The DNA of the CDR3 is TGTGCCAGCAGCTCTACAGGGGCGCTAGTCTACGAGCAGTACTTC. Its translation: CASSSTGALVYEQYF.

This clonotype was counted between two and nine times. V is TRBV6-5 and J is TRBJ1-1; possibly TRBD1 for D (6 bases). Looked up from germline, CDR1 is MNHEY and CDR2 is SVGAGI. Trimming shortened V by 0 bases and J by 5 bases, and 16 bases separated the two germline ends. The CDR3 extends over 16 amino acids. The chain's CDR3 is CASSYSYPPTGTEAFF. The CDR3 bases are TGTGCCAGCAGTTACTCTTACCCCCCCACAGGGACTGAAGCTTTCTTT.

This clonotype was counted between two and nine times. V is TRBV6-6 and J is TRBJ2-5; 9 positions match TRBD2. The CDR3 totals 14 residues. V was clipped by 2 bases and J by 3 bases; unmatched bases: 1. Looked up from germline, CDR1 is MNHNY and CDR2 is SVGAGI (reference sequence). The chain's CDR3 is CASSYPSGEETQYF. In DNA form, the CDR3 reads TGTGCCAGCAGTTACCCTAGCGGGGAAGAGACCCAGTACTTC.

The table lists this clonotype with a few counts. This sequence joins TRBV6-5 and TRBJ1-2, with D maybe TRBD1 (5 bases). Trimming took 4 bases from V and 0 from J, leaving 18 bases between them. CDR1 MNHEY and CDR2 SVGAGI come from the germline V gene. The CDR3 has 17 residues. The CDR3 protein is CASSFLTGGETNYGYTF. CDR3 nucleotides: TGTGCCAGCAGTTTTCTCACAGGCGGAGAAACTAACTATGGCTACACCTTC.

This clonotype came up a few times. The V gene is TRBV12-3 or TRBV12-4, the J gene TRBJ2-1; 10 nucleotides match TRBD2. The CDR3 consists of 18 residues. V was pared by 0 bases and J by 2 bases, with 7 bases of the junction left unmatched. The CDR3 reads CASSLAPPTSGAYNEQFF. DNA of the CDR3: TGTGCCAGCAGTTTAGCGCCCCCTACTAGCGGGGCCTACAATGAGCAGTTCTTC.

The CDR3 reads CATSDSYADTQYF. The CDR3, as DNA: TGTGCCACCAGTGATTCCTATGCCGATACGCAGTATTTT. The chain employs TRBV24-1 and TRBJ2-3; no clear D. The CDR3 spans 13 residues. Germline assignment: CDR1 KGHDR and CDR2 SFDVKD. The V end was cut by 2 bases, the J end by 6 bases, with 8 bases between.

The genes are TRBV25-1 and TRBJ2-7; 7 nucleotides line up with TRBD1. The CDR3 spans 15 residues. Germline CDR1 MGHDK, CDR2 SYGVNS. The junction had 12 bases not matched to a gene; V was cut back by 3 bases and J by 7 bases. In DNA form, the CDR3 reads TGTGCCAGCAGTGACGGACAGGCCGATCCTCGGGAGCAGTACTTC. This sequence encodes CASSDGQADPREQYF.

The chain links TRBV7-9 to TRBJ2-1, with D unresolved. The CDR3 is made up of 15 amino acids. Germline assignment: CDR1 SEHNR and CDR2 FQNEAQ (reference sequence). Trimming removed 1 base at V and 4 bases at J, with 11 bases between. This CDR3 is CASSLGRSEYNEQFF. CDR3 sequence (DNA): TGTGCCAGCAGCTTAGGTCGATCTGAGTACAATGAGCAGTTCTTC.

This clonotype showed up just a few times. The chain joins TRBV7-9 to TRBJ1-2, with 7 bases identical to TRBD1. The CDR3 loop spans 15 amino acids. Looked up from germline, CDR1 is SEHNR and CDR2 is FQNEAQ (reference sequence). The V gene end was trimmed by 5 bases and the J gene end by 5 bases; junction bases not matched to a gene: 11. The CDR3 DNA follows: TGTGCCAGCAGCCTCCGGACAGGCTGGGATTATGGCTACACCTTC. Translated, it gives CASSLRTGWDYGYTF.

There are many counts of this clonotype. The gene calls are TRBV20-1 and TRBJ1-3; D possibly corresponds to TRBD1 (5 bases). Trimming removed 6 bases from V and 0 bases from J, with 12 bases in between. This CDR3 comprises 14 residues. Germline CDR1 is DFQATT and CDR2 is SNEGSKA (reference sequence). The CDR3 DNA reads TGCAGTGCCCGGGACTTCAACTCTGGAAACACCATATATTTT. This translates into CSARDFNSGNTIYF.

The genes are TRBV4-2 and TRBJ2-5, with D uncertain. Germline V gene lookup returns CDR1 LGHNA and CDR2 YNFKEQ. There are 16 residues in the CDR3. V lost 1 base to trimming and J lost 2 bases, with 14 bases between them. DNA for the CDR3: TGTGCCAGCAGCCAAGGACTGGCGATACCTCAAGAGACCCAGTACTTC. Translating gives CASSQGLAIPQETQYF.

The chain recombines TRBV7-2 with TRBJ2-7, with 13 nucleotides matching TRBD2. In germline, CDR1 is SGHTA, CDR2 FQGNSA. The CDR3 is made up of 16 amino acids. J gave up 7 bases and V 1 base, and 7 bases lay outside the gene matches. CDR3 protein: CASSLDGTSGAREQYV. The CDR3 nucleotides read TGTGCCAGCAGCTTAGACGGGACTAGCGGGGCAAGAGAGCAGTACGTC.

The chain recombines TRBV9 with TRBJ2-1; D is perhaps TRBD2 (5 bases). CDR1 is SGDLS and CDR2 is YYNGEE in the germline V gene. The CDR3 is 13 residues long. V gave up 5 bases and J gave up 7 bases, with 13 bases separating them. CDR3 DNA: TGTGCCAGCAGACCCACGCCGGGAAATGAGCAGTTCTTC. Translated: CASRPTPGNEQFF.

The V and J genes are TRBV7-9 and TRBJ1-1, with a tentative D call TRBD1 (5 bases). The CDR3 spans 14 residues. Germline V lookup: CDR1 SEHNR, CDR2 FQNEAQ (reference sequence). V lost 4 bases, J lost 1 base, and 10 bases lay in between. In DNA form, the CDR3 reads TGTGCCAGCAGCTATCACGGACAGAACACTGAAGCTTTCTTT. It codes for CASSYHGQNTEAFF.